This T cell receptor (beta chain) was captured by sequencing in a study of spatial heterogeneity in lung cancer. On the study more broadly: For the average unique TCR and UMI combination, more than nine occurrences appeared in raw reads.

This clonotype was seen a handful of times. The antigen is not known. CDR1 and CDR2 (germline): LGHDT, YNNKEL (reference sequence). V was clipped by 5 bases and J by 9 bases, with 23 bases between them. CDR3 length equals 15 residues. TCRdb re-derived calls from the 5' RACE reads in MiXCR, one entry per CDR3 protein. The sample has roughly 40,000 distinct CDR3 sequences, around 7% seen once; the top ten hold around 45%. Study results and limitations: Among blood samples, ubiquitous expanded tumor TCRs appeared more at resection than at follow-up.

Time point in this sample: sample taken at primary tumor resection. Material for sequencing was whole RNA from tumor, nontumor lung or frozen PBMC, left unsorted. J is TRBJ2-7 and V is TRBV3-1; TRBD2 is a possible D gene (6 bases). The material sequenced was PBMCs, taken at surgery. The clonotype comes from a female donor with early-stage non-small cell lung cancer. CDR3 nucleotides: TGTGCCAGCAGCGGCGGGACTTATCGGTTGGACGGGCAGTACTTC. This encodes CASSGGTYRLDGQYF.